Shown below are 25 T cell receptor beta chains from a single sample sequenced in a study of T cell clonality in common variable immunodeficiency (dated by TCRdb to about 2015). What the research found in general, with its limitations: Reportedly, TCRbeta sequences from CVID had fewer deletions and N-nucleotide insertions, and highly modified clones with 13 or more V deletions were absent from CVID.

Their antigen targets remain unknown. Receptor amplification or capture employed the immunoSEQ multiplex PCR assay. Here the immuneACCESS table is served through TCRdb, limited to in-frame sequences with V and J called. Missing clones are a known gap in these copies; in checked studies unresolved V genes cover under half, and the rest lacks a known reason. This sample's table carries about 15,000 clones. The ten top clones hold roughly 5.2% of the sample. The material sequenced was peripheral blood mononuclear cells. These receptors all come from a human donor with common variable immunodeficiency.

With regard to this clone: With the read ending 3 residues before the CDR3 end, the germline J gene is used to fill in that end. The V call is TRBV6-4, the J call TRBJ2-3, with D uncertain. Germline V gene data show CDR1 as MRHNA and CDR2 as SNTAGT. The germline V and J ends were trimmed by 2 bases and 6 bases, with 6 bases remaining between them. This CDR3 spans 12 amino acids. CDR3 bases read: TGTGCCAGCAGTGACAGCTGGGATACG. It codes for CASSDSWDT. The full CDR3 is CASSDSWDTQYF.

Worth noting for this clone: The DNA ends 3 residues before the CDR3 does, and the rest of the CDR3 is filled in from the germline J gene. The chain couples TRBV6-2 or TRBV6-3 to TRBJ2-7; 7 positions agree with TRBD1. The CDR3 runs 16 residues. J lost 3 bases, V lost 5 bases, and 13 bases had no gene match. Germline-derived CDR1 and CDR2 are MNHEY and SVGEGT. The sequenced CDR3 bases are TGTGCCAGCAGTACTCCGGGACAGAGACCGAACTACGAG. Amino acid sequence: CASSTPGQRPNYE. The entire CDR3 protein reads CASSTPGQRPNYEQYF.

A remark on this clone: The sequenced fragment ends 3 residues before the CDR3 boundary, so the rest is inferred from the germline J gene. This chain connects TRBV20-1 to TRBJ2-7; 8 bases agree with TRBD1. Germline CDR1 is DFQATT and CDR2 is SNEGSKA (reference sequence). The junction had 5 bases not matched to a gene; V was cut back by 3 bases and J by 4 bases. CDR3 length: 13 residues. This CDR3 reads CSASQGAPYEQYF. The sequenced part of the CDR3 DNA is TGCAGTGCTAGCCAGGGGGCCCCTTACGAG.

A remark on this clone: Read sequence stops 3 residues before the CDR3 end, and the germline J gene provides the missing end. The J gene is TRBJ1-2, the V gene TRBV18, with D unresolved. The V gene's germline CDR1 is KGHSH and CDR2 LQKENI. The CDR3 is made up of 12 amino acids. The CDR3 loop reads CASSRSERGYTF. The DNA read from the CDR3 is TGTGCCAGCTCACGGTCGGAGCGGGGC. The full variable domain, in which reference TRBV18 and TRBJ1-2 provide the parts outside the CDR3, is NAGVMQNPRHLVRRRGQEARLRCSPMKGHSHVYWYRQLPEEGLKFMVYLQKENIIDESGMPKERFSAEFPKEGPSILRIQQVVRGDSAAYFCASSRSERGYTFGSGTRLTVV.

Details on this clone: The observed sequence ends 3 residues before the CDR3 terminus, with the missing tail filled in from the germline J gene. The chain links TRBV19 to TRBJ2-1; D not resolved. CDR1 and CDR2 (germline): LNHDA, SQIVND (reference sequence). This CDR3 is built from 13 residues. Trimming cost V 6 bases and J 2 bases, with 8 bases left between them. The sequenced CDR3 bases are TGTGCCAGTAGACTCAATCCCTACAATGAG. Residues: CASRLNPYNE. The full CDR3 protein reads CASRLNPYNEQFF.

A note on this clone: Read data end 3 residues before the CDR3 end; the end is taken from the germline J gene. The V gene is TRBV27, the J gene TRBJ2-7; D is unresolved. Germline V lookup: CDR1 MNHEY, CDR2 SMNVEV (reference sequence). The CDR3 length is 17 residues. Trimming pared 2 bases from V and 0 bases from J, leaving 17 bases between. This chain's CDR3 is CASSLPPAMGLSYEQYF. The sequenced CDR3 bases are TGTGCCAGCAGTTTACCCCCGGCGATGGGCCTCTCCTACGAG.

With respect to this clone: Coverage ceases 3 residues before the CDR3 finishes, and the germline J gene fills in the end. This chain links TRBV30 with TRBJ1-3, with a weak D call TRBD1 (5 bases). This CDR3 is 13 amino acids long. The V gene's germline CDR1 is GTSNPN and CDR2 SVGIG (reference sequence). Trimming took 3 bases from V and 1 from J, leaving 7 bases between them. The CDR3 DNA, read in part, is TGTGCCTGGAGGGGGACTTCTGGAAACACC. Its protein is CAWRGTSGNT. The full CDR3 protein reads CAWRGTSGNTIYF.

With respect to this clone: The read comes to an end 3 residues before the CDR3 does, leaving the germline J gene to fill in the end. This chain joins TRBV12-3 or TRBV12-4 and TRBJ1-3, with 10 bases identical to TRBD1. V gave up 8 bases and J gave up 3 bases; unmatched junction bases: 4. The CDR3 sequence is 14 residues long. The CDR3 bases that were read are TGTGCCAGCTACGGACAGGGGGTTGGAAACACC. Translated: CASYGQGVGNT. The CDR3, in full, reads CASYGQGVGNTIYF.

Comment on this clone: The sequence runs out 3 residues before the end of the CDR3; the remainder is reconstructed from the germline J gene. The chain combines TRBV30 with TRBJ2-5; D perhaps matches TRBD2 (7 bases). From germline, CDR1 is GTSNPN and CDR2 SVGIG (reference sequence). The germline V and J ends were trimmed by 2 bases and 4 bases, with 11 bases remaining between them. This CDR3 is 13 amino acids long. The CDR3 bases that were read are TGTGCCTGGAGTCTGGGGGGGGCAGAGACC. Translated: CAWSLGGAET. The whole CDR3 protein reads CAWSLGGAETQYF.

Concerning this clone: The read stops 3 residues short of the end of the CDR3; the missing end is completed from the germline J gene. The rearrangement joins TRBV2 to TRBJ2-1, with TRBD2 matching 10 bases. V lost 6 bases, J lost 4 bases, and 6 bases stayed unmatched. The CDR3 runs 15 residues. CDR1 is SNHLY, CDR2 FYNNEI, per germline. CDR3 residues: CASRALAGSYNEQFF. CDR3 DNA (partial): TGTGCCAGCAGGGCACTAGCGGGGAGTTACAATGAG.

On this clone: The CDR3 end falls 3 residues outside the read, so it is completed with the germline J gene. The V gene is TRBV7-2, the J gene TRBJ2-2, with D unresolved. V shed 7 bases and J shed 0 bases, with 9 bases lying between them. The CDR3 spans 14 residues. Germline CDR1 SGHTA, CDR2 FQGNSA. The sequenced CDR3 bases are TGTGCCAGCACCCCGACTGCGAACACCGGGGAG. It translates to CASTPTANTGE. The CDR3 as a whole reads CASTPTANTGELFF.

Comment on this clone: The read stops 3 residues short of the end of the CDR3; the missing end is completed from the germline J gene. The genes are TRBV20-1 and TRBJ2-5, with D unclear. With 2 bases removed from V and 1 base from J, the gap between germline ends came to 8 bases. Germline V gene lookup returns CDR1 DFQATT and CDR2 SNEGSKA (reference sequence). CDR3 size: 13 residues. The CDR3 sequence: CSARPRAQETQYF. CDR3 bases read: TGCAGTGCTAGACCTAGAGCCCAAGAGACC.

Concerning this clone: With the read ending 3 residues before the CDR3 end, the germline J gene is used to fill in that end. V usage is TRBV2 and J usage is TRBJ2-3; 7 bases line up with TRBD2. The CDR3 contains 13 residues. Looked up from germline, CDR1 is SNHLY and CDR2 is FYNNEI. Trimming took 3 bases from V and 4 from J; bases not matched to a gene: 1. The part of the CDR3 DNA that was read is TGTGCCAGCAGTGAGGCGGGGGCAGATACG. Residues: CASSEAGADT. The complete CDR3 reads CASSEAGADTQYF.

To note about this clone: The CDR3 end is not reached by the read, which stops 3 residues before it; the germline J gene fills it in. This rearrangement joins TRBV6-2 or TRBV6-3 to TRBJ1-1; weak D call: TRBD1 (6 bases). CDR3 length: 14 amino acids. Germline loops: CDR1 MNHEY, CDR2 SVGEGT. Trimming took off 2 bases at V and 5 bases at J, with 12 bases between the two ends. Partial CDR3 DNA: TGTGCCAGCAGTTACGCGGGGGCGGAGACTGAA. It codes for CASSYAGAETE. Given in full, the CDR3 is CASSYAGAETEAFF.

Comments on this clone: The CDR3 goes on 3 residues after the read ends, and that part is filled in from the germline J gene. The chain is built from TRBV6-2 or TRBV6-3 and TRBJ2-2, with 10 bases aligning to TRBD1. The CDR3 contains 16 residues. CDR1 MNHEY and CDR2 SVGEGT come from the germline V gene. J gave up 3 bases and V 10 bases, and 11 bases lay outside the gene matches. The CDR3 bases that were read are TGTGCCATCGGAATCCTGGGACAGGGGTACACCGGGGAG. It codes for CAIGILGQGYTGE. The whole CDR3 is CAIGILGQGYTGELFF.

Details on this clone: The CDR3 extends 3 residues past the end of the read, so its final part is completed from the germline J gene. The rearrangement links TRBV5-1 to TRBJ2-3, with a possible D match to TRBD2 (5 bases). Germline CDR1 SGHRS, CDR2 YFSETQ. Trimming stripped 3 bases from V and 0 bases from J, with 11 bases between. The CDR3 is 15 residues long. The CDR3 loop is CASSSDSTSTDTQYF. The part of the CDR3 DNA that was read is TGCGCCAGCAGCTCGGACTCGACTAGCACAGATACG.

As to this clone: The sequence runs out 3 residues before the end of the CDR3; the remainder is reconstructed from the germline J gene. The chain carries TRBV30 and TRBJ1-3; 7 bases map to TRBD1. The V gene end was trimmed by 3 bases and the J gene end by 4 bases; junction bases not matched to a gene: 3. The CDR3 has 13 residues. In germline, CDR1 is GTSNPN, CDR2 SVGIG (reference sequence). The sequenced CDR3 bases are TGTGCCTGGAGCACAGGGGTAGGAAACACC. It codes for CAWSTGVGNT. The CDR3, in full, reads CAWSTGVGNTIYF. Based on the CDR3 plus reference TRBV30 and TRBJ1-3, the full variable domain is SQTIHQWPATLVQPVGSPLSLECTVEGTSNPNLYWYRQAAGRGLQLLFYSVGIGQISSEVPQNLSASRPQDRQFILSSKKLLLSDSGFYLCAWSTGVGNTIYFGEGSWLTVV.

As regards this clone: The read terminates 3 residues ahead of where the CDR3 ends, so the germline J gene completes it. This chain uses TRBV19 with TRBJ2-5, with 7 bases fitting TRBD2. Trimming at V came to 8 bases and at J to 1 base, leaving 7 bases not matched to a gene. Germline CDR1 reads LNHDA; CDR2 reads SQIVND (reference sequence). The CDR3 is 14 residues long. CDR3 amino acids: CASRSSGSQETQYF. The sequenced CDR3 bases are TGTGCCAGTCGGTCTAGCGGATCCCAAGAGACC.

Details on this clone: The DNA ends 3 residues before the CDR3 does, and the rest of the CDR3 is filled in from the germline J gene. The J gene is TRBJ2-2, the V gene TRBV11-2, with a possible D match to TRBD1 (6 bases). The CDR3 has 15 amino acids. The germline gives CDR1 SGHAT, CDR2 FQNNGV. V lost 4 bases and J lost 3, with 12 bases in between. The chain's CDR3 is CASSYSGGYTGELFF. The part of the CDR3 DNA that was read is TGTGCCAGCAGCTACAGTGGGGGCTACACCGGGGAG.

Turning to this clone: The CDR3 extends 3 residues past the end of the read, so its final part is completed from the germline J gene. This chain connects TRBV7-3 to TRBJ2-1; TRBD2 matches at 10 bases. The trim removed 6 bases at V and 2 bases at J, leaving 4 bases unmatched. The CDR3 covers 15 residues. CDR1 SGHTA and CDR2 FQGTGA come from the germline V gene. CDR3 DNA (partial): TGTGCCAGCAGTCTAGCGGGGGCCGCCTACAATGAG. Translated, it gives CASSLAGAAYNE. The complete CDR3 sequence is CASSLAGAAYNEQFF.

With respect to this clone: The read is 3 residues too short to cover the CDR3 end, so that end is filled in from the germline J gene. The chain has TRBV19 and TRBJ2-3; 11 positions match TRBD1. Per the germline V gene, CDR1 is LNHDA and CDR2 is SQIVND (reference sequence). CDR3 length: 15 residues. J lost 4 bases, V lost 4 bases, and 4 bases had no gene match. This CDR3 reads CASSTVGQGADTQYF. CDR3 bases read: TGTGCCAGTAGTACCGTGGGACAGGGGGCAGATACG.

Turning to this clone: The read finishes 3 residues shy of the CDR3 end, and the germline J gene is used to complete it. V gene TRBV20-1 combines with J gene TRBJ1-6; 7 nucleotides agree with TRBD1. Trimming cost V 2 bases and J 0 bases; bases outside gene matches: 10. Germline V gene data show CDR1 as DFQATT and CDR2 as SNEGSKA (reference sequence). CDR3 size: 18 residues. The CDR3 reads CSARSSLQGNSYNSPLHF. The CDR3 bases that were read are TGCAGTGCTAGAAGCTCCTTACAGGGGAACTCCTATAATTCACCC.

As concerns this clone: The CDR3 extends 3 residues past the end of the read, so its final part is completed from the germline J gene. The chain recombines TRBV19 with TRBJ1-5, with 8 bases that match TRBD1. Unmatched junction bases numbered 9, after V lost 0 bases and J lost 2 bases. This CDR3 region has 18 residues. Per the germline V gene, CDR1 is LNHDA and CDR2 is SQIVND (reference sequence). CDR3 sequence: CASSIDFLWGQGNQPQHF. The sequenced CDR3 bases are TGTGCCAGTAGTATAGATTTTCTATGGGGACAGGGCAATCAGCCC.

Note on this clone: The CDR3 extends 3 residues past the end of the read, so its final part is completed from the germline J gene. The V call is TRBV20-1, the J call TRBJ2-1; no definite D call. The CDR3 is 11 residues long. Germline V gene data show CDR1 as DFQATT and CDR2 as SNEGSKA (reference sequence). With 6 bases removed from V and 8 bases from J, the gap between germline ends came to 11 bases. CDR3 amino acids: CSATPSHEQFF. CDR3 DNA (partial): TGCAGTGCCACCCCGAGCCATGAG.

Notes on this clone: The read ends 3 residues early relative to the CDR3; the germline J gene fills the gap. The chain recombines TRBV9 with TRBJ1-2, with TRBD1 identical over 9 bases. The ends lost 3 bases at V and 4 bases at J; junction bases unmatched: 4. Germline V gene sequence: CDR1 SGDLS, CDR2 YYNGEE. This CDR3 is built from 14 residues. The CDR3 DNA, read in part, is TGTGCCAGCAGCGCAGGGACAGGGCCCTATGGC. Translating gives CASSAGTGPYG. In full, the CDR3 is CASSAGTGPYGYTF.